This TCR beta chain came from a study of blood T cell repertoires in COVID-19. Study-level background: Italy, Spain and the United States were the sources of the convalescent and acute COVID-19 samples. Sample material is recorded as cDNA or gDNA derived from T cells, B-cell-depleted T cells, or PBMCs.

Germline lookup yields CDR1 SGHKS and CDR2 YYEKEE (reference sequence). The CDR3 length is 12 residues. Trimming took 3 bases from V and 7 from J, leaving 10 bases between them. Participant ages covered 18 to 89 years across 24 US areas. Donors were grouped by their self-reported clinical history. The protocol was immunoSEQ multiplex PCR, while the TCRdb copy is restricted to in-frame clones and leaves out a portion. The sample shows approximately 250,000 clones, about 86% of them seen only once. The chain recombines TRBV5-5 with TRBJ1-2; the D gene is possibly TRBD1 (6 bases). The clonotype comes from a man aged 25-40 years with acute COVID-19. Source material: PBMCs or T cells enriched from blood (not recorded which). The CDR3 protein is CASSSGVAGYTF. In DNA, the CDR3 is TGTGCCAGCAGCTCAGGGGTTGCTGGCTACACCTTC.